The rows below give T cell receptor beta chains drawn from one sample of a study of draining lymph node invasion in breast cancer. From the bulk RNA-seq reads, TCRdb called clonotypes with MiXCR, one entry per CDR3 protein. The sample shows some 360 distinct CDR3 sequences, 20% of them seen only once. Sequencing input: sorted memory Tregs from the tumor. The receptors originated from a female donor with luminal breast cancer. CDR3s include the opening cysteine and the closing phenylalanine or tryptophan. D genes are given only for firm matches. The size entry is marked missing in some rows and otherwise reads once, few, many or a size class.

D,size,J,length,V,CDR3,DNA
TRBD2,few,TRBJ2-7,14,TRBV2,CASSDSPAGGSVYF,TGTGCCAGCAGTGACTCACCAGCGGGGGGCTCAGTGTACTTC
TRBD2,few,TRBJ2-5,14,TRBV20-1,CSPYSGGLQETQYF,TGCAGTCCGTATAGCGGGGGATTACAAGAGACCCAGTACTTC
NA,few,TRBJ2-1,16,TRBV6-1,CASSALPGRMSNEQFF,TGTGCCAGCAGTGCCCTCCCCGGGAGAATGAGCAATGAGCAGTTCTTC
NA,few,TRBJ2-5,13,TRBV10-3,CAAGLGGQETQYF,TGTGCCGCCGGGCTTGGGGGCCAAGAGACCCAGTACTTC
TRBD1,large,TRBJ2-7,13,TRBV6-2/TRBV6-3,CASRRTGEYEQYF,TGTGCCAGCAGGAGGACAGGGGAATACGAGCAGTACTTC
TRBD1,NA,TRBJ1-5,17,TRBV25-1,CASSEIRWTGGRQPQHF,TGTGCCAGCAGTGAAATTCGTTGGACAGGGGGCAGGCAGCCCCAGCATTTT
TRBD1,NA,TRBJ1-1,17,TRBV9,CASSVSGGGGLNTEAFF,TGTGCCAGCAGCGTATCAGGGGGCGGGGGATTGAACACTGAAGCTTTCTTT
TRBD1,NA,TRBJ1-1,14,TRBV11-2,CASSLAIGGTVAFF,TGTGCCAGCAGCTTAGCGATTGGGGGGACAGTAGCTTTCTTT
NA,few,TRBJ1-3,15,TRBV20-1,CSALGRRSSGNTIYF,TGCAGTGCTCTCGGACGGAGGAGCTCTGGAAACACCATATATTTT
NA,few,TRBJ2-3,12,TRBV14,CASSQMGDTQYF,TGTGCCAGCAGCCAAATGGGGGATACGCAGTATTTT
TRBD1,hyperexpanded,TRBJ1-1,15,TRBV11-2,CASSRQGVRKTEAFF,TGTGCCAGCAGCCGGCAGGGGGTGAGGAAGACTGAAGCTTTCTTT
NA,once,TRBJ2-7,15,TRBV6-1,CASSGLGYPFYEQYF,TGTGCCAGCAGTGGCCTAGGTTACCCTTTCTACGAGCAGTACTTC
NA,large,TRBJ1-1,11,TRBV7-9,CASSLLHEAFF,TGTGCCAGCAGCCTCCTGCATGAAGCTTTCTTT
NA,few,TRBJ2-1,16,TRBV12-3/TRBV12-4,CASNHHAGPLSNEQFF,TGTGCCAGCAATCATCACGCCGGGCCCCTCTCCAATGAGCAGTTCTTC
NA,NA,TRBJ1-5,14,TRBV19,CASSPRESNQPQHF,TGTGCCAGTAGTCCCCGGGAGTCAAATCAGCCCCAGCATTTT
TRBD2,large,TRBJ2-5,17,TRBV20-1,CSARTSGGARRQETQYF,TGCAGTGCTAGGACTAGCGGGGGGGCACGCCGCCAAGAGACCCAGTACTTC
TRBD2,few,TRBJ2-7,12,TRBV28,CASAGGPYEQYF,TGTGCCAGCGCGGGAGGGCCCTACGAGCAGTACTTC
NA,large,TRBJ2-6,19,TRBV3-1,CASSQLAGVLGSGANVLTF,TGTGCCAGCAGCCAATTGGCCGGGGTGCTAGGCTCTGGGGCCAACGTCCTGACTTTC
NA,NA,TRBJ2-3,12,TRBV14,CASSQMEDTQYF,TGTGCCAGCAGCCAAATGGAGGATACGCAGTATTTT
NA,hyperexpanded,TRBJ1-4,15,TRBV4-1,CASSRGSREGEKLFF,TGCGCCAGCAGCCGTGGGTCCCGGGAGGGGGAAAAACTGTTTTTT